This T cell receptor beta chain is from a study of T-cell reconstitution after alpha-beta-depleted transplantation in children. The TCRbeta library incorporated unique molecular identifiers. Each CDR3 protein gets one entry after TCRdb re-called the PCR reads with MiXCR. This sample has around 370,000 distinct CDR3 sequences, with 10% found just once. Germline V gene data show CDR1 as MGHRA and CDR2 as YSYEKL. J lost 5 bases, V lost 3 bases, and 10 bases had no gene match. The CDR3 sequence is 15 residues long. The receptor's source is a human donor who donated a stem cell graft to a child with acute lymphoblastic leukemia. The material sequenced was PBMCs from the stem cell graft donor, taken from the stem cell graft. The V and J genes are TRBV4-1 and TRBJ2-7, with 7 bases identical to TRBD2. The CDR3 sequence is CASSQVSTSLNEQYF. The CDR3 bases are TGCGCCAGCAGCCAGGTGTCGACTAGCTTAAACGAGCAGTACTTC.